This T cell receptor beta chain was identified in a study of cytomegalovirus exposure and HLA in healthy donors. With respect to this clone: Its antigen is not identified.

Study observations and caveats: A reported reduction in N-insertions relative to the roughly 710-donor mean was seen in an Asian-associated ancestry cluster in a later analysis.

PCR amplification relied on 60 Vbeta primers (plus 13 Jbeta primers). Clones were sequenced by immunoSEQ multiplex PCR, and TCRdb holds only the in-frame ones, with some missing. The data hold 150,000 to 160,000 clones, with 75% to 85% observed a single time. This receptor was obtained from a woman between 40 and 55 years old in good health and CMV-seropositive. The sequenced sample consisted of PBMCs.

This chain's CDR3 is CASSSGRSGRAEAKNIQYF. The CDR3 nucleotides are TGTGCCAGTAGTTCAGGACGGAGCGGGAGGGCCGAAGCCAAAAACATTCAGTACTTC. The rearrangement joins TRBV19 to TRBJ2-4; TRBD2 matches at 10 bases. J gave up 0 bases and V 5 bases, and 13 bases lay outside the gene matches. In germline, CDR1 is LNHDA, CDR2 SQIVND (reference sequence). This CDR3 contains 19 residues.